This TCR beta chain was recovered during a study of cytomegalovirus exposure and HLA in healthy donors. Study observations and caveats: CMV serostatus was the sole immune exposure data available. The study reported that TCR beta sequences accurately predicted HLA-A and HLA-B alleles in most subjects.

The PCR used 60 Vbeta and 13 Jbeta primers. Measured with immunoSEQ multiplex PCR; TCRdb has only the in-frame clones, and not every one. There are about 120,000 clones in the sample; roughly 66% occur only once, and 1.5% lies in the top ten. About this clone: Antigen: not known.

The CDR3 is 13 amino acids. V was pared by 2 bases and J by 7 bases, with 8 bases between. Germline CDR1 and CDR2: SGHDN and FVKESK. The receptor's source is a man between 18 and 35 years old in good health and CMV-seronegative. Material for sequencing was PBMCs. The V gene is TRBV14, the J gene TRBJ2-2; D gene ambiguous. The CDR3 here is CASSQFRSGELFF. The DNA for the CDR3 is TGTGCCAGCAGCCAATTTCGGAGCGGGGAGCTGTTTTTT.